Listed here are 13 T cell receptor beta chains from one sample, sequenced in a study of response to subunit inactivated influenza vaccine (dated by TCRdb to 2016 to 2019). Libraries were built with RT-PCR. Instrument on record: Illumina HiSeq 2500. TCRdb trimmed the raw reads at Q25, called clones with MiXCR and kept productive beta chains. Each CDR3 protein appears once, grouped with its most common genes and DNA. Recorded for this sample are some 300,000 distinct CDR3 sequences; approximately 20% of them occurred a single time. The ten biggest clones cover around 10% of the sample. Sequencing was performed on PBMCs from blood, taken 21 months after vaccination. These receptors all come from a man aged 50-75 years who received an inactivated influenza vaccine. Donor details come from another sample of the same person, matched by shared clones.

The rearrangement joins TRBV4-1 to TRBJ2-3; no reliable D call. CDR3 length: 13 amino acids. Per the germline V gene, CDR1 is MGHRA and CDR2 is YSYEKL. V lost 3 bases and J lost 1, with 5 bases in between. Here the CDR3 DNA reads TGCGCCAGCAGCCACGCAGGCACAGATACGCAGTATTTT. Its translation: CASSHAGTDTQYF.

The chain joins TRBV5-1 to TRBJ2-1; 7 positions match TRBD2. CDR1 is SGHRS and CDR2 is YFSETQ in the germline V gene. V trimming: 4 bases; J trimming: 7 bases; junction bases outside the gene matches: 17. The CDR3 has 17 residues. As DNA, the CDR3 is TGCGCCAGCAGCCAAATTCAAGGACTAGGGTTACGGAATGAGCAGTTCTTC. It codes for CASSQIQGLGLRNEQFF.

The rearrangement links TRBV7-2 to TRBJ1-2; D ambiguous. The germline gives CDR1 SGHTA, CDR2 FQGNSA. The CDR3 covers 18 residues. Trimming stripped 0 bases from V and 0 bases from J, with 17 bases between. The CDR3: CASSLAPALQPANYGYTF. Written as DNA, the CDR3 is TGTGCCAGCAGCTTAGCCCCCGCGTTACAGCCAGCTAACTATGGCTACACCTTC.

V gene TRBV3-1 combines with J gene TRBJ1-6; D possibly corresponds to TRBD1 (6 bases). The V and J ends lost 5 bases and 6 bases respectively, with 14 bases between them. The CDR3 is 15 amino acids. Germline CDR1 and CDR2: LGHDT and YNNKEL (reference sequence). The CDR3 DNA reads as TGTGCCAGCAGCACACAGGGCCCGCCTAATTCACCCCTCCACTTT. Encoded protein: CASSTQGPPNSPLHF. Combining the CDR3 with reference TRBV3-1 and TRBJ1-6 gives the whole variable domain DTAVSQTPKYLVTQMGNDKSIKCEQNLGHDTMYWYKQDSKKFLKIMFSYNNKELIINETVPNRFSPKSPDKAHLNLHINSLELGDSAVYFCASSTQGPPNSPLHFGNGTRLTVT.

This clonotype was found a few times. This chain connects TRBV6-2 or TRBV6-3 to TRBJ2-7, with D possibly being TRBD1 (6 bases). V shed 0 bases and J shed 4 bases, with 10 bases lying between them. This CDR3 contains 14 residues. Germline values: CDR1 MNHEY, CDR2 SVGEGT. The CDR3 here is CASSYSGTLYEQYF. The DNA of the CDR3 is TGTGCCAGCAGTTACTCAGGGACACTTTACGAGCAGTACTTC.

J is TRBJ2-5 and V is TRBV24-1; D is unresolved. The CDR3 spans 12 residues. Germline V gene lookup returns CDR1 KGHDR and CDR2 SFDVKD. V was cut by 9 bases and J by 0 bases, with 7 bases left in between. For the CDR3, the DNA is TGTGCCACCGGTGGGGACCAAGAGACCCAGTACTTC. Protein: CATGGDQETQYF.

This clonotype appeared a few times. The CDR3 protein is CASKKVGGDDSPLHF. The CDR3 nucleotides read TGTGCCAGCAAAAAAGTAGGGGGTGATGATTCACCCCTCCACTTT. The chain couples TRBV6-1 to TRBJ1-6, with a possible D match to TRBD1 (6 bases). CDR1 MNHNS and CDR2 SASEGT come from the germline V gene. V lost 7 bases and J 8 bases, leaving 18 bases between the germline ends. This CDR3 is built from 15 residues.

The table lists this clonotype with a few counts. CDR3 nucleotide sequence: TGCGCCAGCAGCTCAACGGGACTAGCGGGAGGGCCTGGTATCTACGAGCAGTACTTC. It translates to CASSSTGLAGGPGIYEQYF. This sequence joins TRBV5-1 and TRBJ2-7, with 16 bases lining up with TRBD2. This CDR3 contains 19 residues. V dropped 3 bases and J dropped 3; count of bases not matched to a gene: 12. Germline V gene lookup returns CDR1 SGHRS and CDR2 YFSETQ.

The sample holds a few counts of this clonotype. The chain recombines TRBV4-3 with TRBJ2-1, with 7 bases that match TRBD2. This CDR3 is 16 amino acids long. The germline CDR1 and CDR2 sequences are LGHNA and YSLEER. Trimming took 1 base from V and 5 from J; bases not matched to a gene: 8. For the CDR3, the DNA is TGCGCCAGCAGCCAAGTACGGCTAGCGGAGGACAATGAGCAGTTCTTC. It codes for CASSQVRLAEDNEQFF.

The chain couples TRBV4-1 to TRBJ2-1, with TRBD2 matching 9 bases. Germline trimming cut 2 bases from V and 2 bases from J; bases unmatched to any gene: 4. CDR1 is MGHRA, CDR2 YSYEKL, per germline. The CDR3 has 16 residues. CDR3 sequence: CASSQQLAGTYNEQFF. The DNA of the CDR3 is TGCGCCAGCAGCCAACAACTAGCGGGCACCTACAATGAGCAGTTCTTC.

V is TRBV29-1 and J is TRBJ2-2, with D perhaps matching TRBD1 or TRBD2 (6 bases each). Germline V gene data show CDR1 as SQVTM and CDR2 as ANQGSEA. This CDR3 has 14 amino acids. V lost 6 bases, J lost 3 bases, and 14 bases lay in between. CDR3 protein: CSVRGAGDTGELFF. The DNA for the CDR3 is TGCAGCGTAAGGGGGGCCGGGGACACCGGGGAGCTGTTTTTT.

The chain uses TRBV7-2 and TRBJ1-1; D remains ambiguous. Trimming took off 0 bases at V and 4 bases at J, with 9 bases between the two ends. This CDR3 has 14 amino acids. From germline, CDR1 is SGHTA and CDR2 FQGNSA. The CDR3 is CASSLALGSTEAFF. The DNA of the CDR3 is TGTGCCAGCAGCTTAGCGCTGGGGTCCACTGAAGCTTTCTTT.

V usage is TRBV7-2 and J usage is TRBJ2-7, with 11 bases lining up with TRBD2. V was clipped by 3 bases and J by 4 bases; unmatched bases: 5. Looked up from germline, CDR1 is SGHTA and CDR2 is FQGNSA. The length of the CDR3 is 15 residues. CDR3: CASSFVAGGPYEQYF. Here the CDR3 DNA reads TGTGCCAGCAGCTTCGTAGCGGGAGGGCCGTACGAGCAGTACTTC.